This entry concerns a single T cell receptor (beta chain). Antigen specificity is unknown. Repertoires were generated with immunoSEQ multiplex PCR, while TCRdb's copy carries only in-frame clones and drops some. The table includes nearly 25,000 clones, about 90% detected once. This sample was taken from a study of T cells in localized non-small cell lung cancer. V gave up 2 bases and J gave up 2 bases, with 12 bases separating them. Looked up from germline, CDR1 is SGHRS and CDR2 is YFSETQ. The CDR3 is 15 residues long. Points from the study as a whole: Heterogeneity stays possible, as sequencing covered only one tumor region. Among the tissues sampled, uninvolved adjacent lung had the highest T cell clonality, above tumor.

This clonotype was obtained from a woman aged 35 to 75 with stage I lung adenocarcinoma. J is TRBJ2-3 and V is TRBV5-1, with D tentatively TRBD1 or TRBD2 (5 bases each). Here the sequenced sample was peripheral blood, taken before any cancer treatment. The CDR3 DNA sequence: TGCGCCAGCAGCTTCCCGGGACGACTCACAGATACGCAGTATTTT. Protein: CASSFPGRLTDTQYF.